What follows describes a single T cell receptor beta chain. The antigen remains unidentified. The junction departs from the called germline gene at one end, perhaps through a read error. The data stem from a study of T-cell reconstitution after alpha-beta-depleted transplantation in children. Study-level results: Hyperexpanded clones declined; after one year, newly produced T cells mostly supplied diversity.

The authors prepared the TCRbeta library with unique molecular identifiers. TCRdb recomputed calls from the PCR reads with MiXCR, one row per CDR3 protein. The sample shows about 300,000 distinct CDR3 sequences, about a tenth of them seen only once. CDR1 is MRHNA and CDR2 is SNTAGT in the germline V gene. CDR3 length: 15 amino acids. V and J are TRBV6-4 and TRBJ1-3; no clear D gene. The clonotype comes from a boy younger than two with acute myeloid leukemia, due to receive a stem cell transplant. The sequencing used PBMCs, collected before TCRalphabeta/CD19-depleted stem cell transplant. The CDR3, as DNA: TGTGCCAGGGCCCCGGGCCTTCACTCTGGAAACAGCATATATTTT. Residues: CARAPGLHSGNSIYF.